The 5 T cell receptor beta chains presented below share a single source sample, sequenced in a study of T cell responses to AZD1222 COVID-19 vaccine. Profiled with immunoSEQ multiplex PCR; TCRdb holds only in-frame clones, not every one. The sample comprises more than 140,000 clones, roughly 90% of which are singletons, and 2.9% rests with the top ten. The specimen was peripheral blood, collected on day 0 of AZD1222 vaccination. These TCRs come from an adult in good health.

This clone was counted once. This sequence joins TRBV15 and TRBJ1-4, with D possibly matching TRBD1 (6 bases). Germline lookup yields CDR1 LNHNV and CDR2 YYDKDF (reference sequence). V lost 0 bases and J lost 3, with 11 bases in between. The CDR3 runs to 16 residues. The CDR3 DNA sequence: TGTGCCACCAGCAGAGATCGGGACATAGCTAATGAAAAACTGTTTTTT. Its translation: CATSRDRDIANEKLFF.

The rearrangement links TRBV6-5 to TRBJ1-2; maybe TRBD1 (6 bases). The V and J ends lost 7 bases and 9 bases respectively, with 15 bases between them. The CDR3 contains 12 residues. Per germline, CDR1 MNHEY and CDR2 SVGAGI. CDR3 DNA sequence: TGTGCCAGCACCAACAGGGTTAATCGCTACACCTTC. This translates into CASTNRVNRYTF.

V gene TRBV28 combines with J gene TRBJ2-1; 11 nucleotides line up with TRBD1. CDR3 length: 14 residues. The ends lost 8 bases at V and 8 bases at J; junction bases unmatched: 8. Looked up from germline, CDR1 is MDHEN and CDR2 is SYDVKM. Here the CDR3 reads CASWSGQGADEQFF. The CDR3 nucleotides are TGTGCCAGCTGGTCAGGACAGGGGGCCGATGAGCAGTTCTTC.

The chain carries TRBV15 and TRBJ1-1; D remains ambiguous. Germline CDR1 is LNHNV and CDR2 is YYDKDF (reference sequence). This CDR3 has 14 amino acids. V was cut by 0 bases and J by 6 bases, with 11 bases left in between. This chain's CDR3 is CATSRDFRVAEAFF. In nucleotides, the CDR3 is TGTGCCACCAGCAGAGATTTTAGGGTTGCTGAAGCTTTCTTT.

This chain uses TRBV6-2 or TRBV6-3 with TRBJ2-7; TRBD2 matches at 13 bases. This CDR3 region has 15 residues. The V segment lost 4 bases and the J segment 5 bases; nucleotides outside the gene matches: 5. The germline gives CDR1 MNHEY, CDR2 SVGEGT. The CDR3 nucleotides are TGTGCCAGCAGTTCGCGGACTAGCGGGGGCAACGAGCAGTACTTC. Translating it yields CASSSRTSGGNEQYF.